These T cell receptor beta chains were read from a single sample in a study of cytomegalovirus exposure and HLA in healthy donors. Some clones are missing from TCRdb's copy, which holds only in-frame ones; the method was immunoSEQ multiplex PCR. The data contain fewer than 70,000 clones, roughly four fifths of them singletons. Sample: PBMCs. The source of these receptors is a human donor in good health. Each CDR3 is given with its conserved first and last residue. The order of the fields is V gene, J gene, D gene, clone size, CDR3 protein, CDR3 DNA. The D gene is left open where the match is weak. A clone size is listed for some rows: how often the clone was seen (once, few, many), or a class if it is expanded.

>TRBV18|TRBJ2-5|NA|NA
CASSTKLGAGVGETQYF
TGTGCCAGCTCAACAAAACTGGGGGCGGGAGTCGGTGAGACCCAGTACTTC
>TRBV28|TRBJ2-7|NA|few
CASSFPSRGGGHEQYF
TGTGCCAGCAGTTTTCCGTCGCGGGGAGGTGGCCACGAGCAGTACTTC
>TRBV5-5|TRBJ1-6|NA|NA
CASSLALNSPLHF
TGTGCCAGCAGCTTGGCTCTAAATTCACCCCTCCACTTT
>TRBV10-3|TRBJ2-7|TRBD1|NA
CAIRADRVPYEQYF
TGTGCCATCAGGGCAGACAGGGTCCCTTACGAGCAGTACTTC
>TRBV10-3|TRBJ1-2|TRBD1|few
CAISAGTGLNYGYTF
TGTGCCATCAGTGCCGGGACAGGGCTTAACTATGGCTACACCTTC
>TRBV6-5|TRBJ1-1|NA|NA
CASSYGQGTRNTEAFF
TGTGCCAGCAGTTACGGTCAGGGGACCAGGAACACTGAAGCTTTCTTT
>TRBV19|TRBJ2-7|TRBD1|NA
CASSPRTGGVYEQYF
TGTGCCAGTAGTCCGCGGACAGGGGGGGTGTACGAGCAGTACTTC
>TRBV6-1|TRBJ2-2|NA|NA
CASILANTGELFF
TGTGCCAGCATACTGGCGAACACCGGGGAGCTGTTTTTT
>TRBV5-1|TRBJ2-7|NA|once
CASSLLMGGERTGEQYF
TGCGCCAGCAGCCTTCTCATGGGCGGGGAGCGTACGGGAGAGCAGTACTTC
>TRBV6-6|TRBJ2-7|TRBD1|NA
CASSQHGTGPTYEQYF
TGTGCCAGCAGCCAACACGGGACAGGGCCTACCTACGAGCAGTACTTC
>TRBV11-2|TRBJ2-3|TRBD1|NA
CASSSQGALGTQYF
TGTGCCAGCAGCTCACAGGGGGCGCTGGGTACGCAGTATTTT
>TRBV4-1|TRBJ1-3|TRBD1|NA
CASSRGDRDLDTIYF
TGCGCCAGCAGCCGAGGGGACAGGGACTTGGACACCATATATTTT
>TRBV30|TRBJ2-2|NA|NA
CARSPGINTGELFF
TGTGCCCGGAGCCCCGGGATTAACACCGGGGAGCTGTTTTTT
>TRBV7-9|TRBJ2-5|TRBD1|NA
CSSSLGTVRGQETQYF
TGTTCCAGCAGCCTAGGGACAGTGAGGGGGCAAGAGACCCAGTACTTC
>TRBV10-3|TRBJ2-1|TRBD2|NA
CAISEYSGRAGAYNEQFF
TGTGCCATCAGTGAGTATAGCGGGAGGGCCGGCGCCTACAATGAGCAGTTCTTC
>TRBV27|TRBJ1-5|NA|few
CASSFLTGSNQPQHF
TGTGCCAGCAGTTTCTTGACGGGAAGCAATCAGCCCCAGCATTTT
>TRBV2|TRBJ1-1|NA|NA
CASSEGAGLNTEAFF
TGTGCCAGCAGTGAAGGGGCGGGTTTGAACACTGAAGCTTTCTTT
>TRBV18|TRBJ1-1|NA|NA
CASSGQKNTEAFF
TGTGCCAGCTCAGGACAGAAGAACACTGAAGCTTTCTTT
>TRBV15|TRBJ2-7|NA|NA
CATSRSGGETYEQYF
TGTGCCACCAGCAGAAGCGGTGGAGAGACGTACGAGCAGTACTTC
>TRBV30|TRBJ2-6|NA|NA
CAWSAGGSGANVLTF
TGTGCCTGGAGCGCAGGCGGGTCTGGGGCCAACGTCCTGACTTTC
>TRBV7-2|TRBJ1-1|NA|NA
CASSFDGYTEAFF
TGTGCCAGCAGCTTCGACGGGTACACTGAAGCTTTCTTT
>TRBV19|TRBJ1-2|TRBD1|NA
CASSMRQGASGYTF
TGTGCCAGTAGTATGAGACAGGGGGCGAGTGGCTACACCTTC
>TRBV19|TRBJ2-3|TRBD1|few
CASSIAGGRDTQYF
TGTGCCAGTAGTATAGCAGGGGGTCGGGATACGCAGTATTTT
>TRBV19|TRBJ2-1|TRBD2|NA
CASSTGGTSGSYNEQFF
TGTGCCAGTAGTACAGGGGGGACTAGCGGGAGTTACAATGAGCAGTTCTTC
>TRBV29-1|TRBJ2-3|TRBD1|NA
CSVNPGGTATDTQYF
TGCAGCGTTAACCCAGGTGGGACAGCCACAGATACGCAGTATTTT
>TRBV7-7|TRBJ2-5|NA|NA
CASSLNRQETQYF
TGTGCTAGCAGCTTAAACAGACAAGAGACCCAGTACTTC
>TRBV21-1|TRBJ2-2|NA|NA
CASSHTSGVNTGELFF
TGTGCCAGCAGCCACACTAGCGGGGTGAACACCGGGGAGCTGTTTTTT
>TRBV28|TRBJ2-1|TRBD2|few
CASSLRGTSGPIGEQFF
TGTGCCAGCAGCCTTCGGGGGACTAGCGGACCCATAGGGGAGCAGTTCTTC
>TRBV2|TRBJ2-7|TRBD2|few
CACLDSGGTYEQYF
TGTGCCTGCTTGGATAGCGGGGGGACCTACGAGCAGTACTTC
>TRBV9|TRBJ2-1|TRBD2|once
CASSPRTSGRVNEQFF
TGTGCCAGCAGCCCCCGGACTAGCGGGAGGGTAAATGAGCAGTTCTTC
>TRBV9|TRBJ2-7|TRBD2|NA
CASSVNKREGREQYF
TGTGCCAGCAGCGTTAATAAGCGGGAGGGCCGCGAGCAGTACTTC
>TRBV5-4|TRBJ2-5|NA|few
CASRPGQLLQETQYF
TGTGCCAGCAGGCCCGGACAGTTACTCCAAGAGACCCAGTACTTC
>TRBV29-1|TRBJ2-2|TRBD2|NA
CSGYTGTSGTGELFF
TGCAGCGGCTACACCGGGACTAGCGGTACCGGGGAGCTGTTTTTT
>TRBV29-1|TRBJ2-2|NA|once
CSVDRNTGELFF
TGCAGCGTTGACAGGAACACCGGGGAGCTGTTTTTT
>TRBV9|TRBJ1-5|NA|once
CASSVGTAYNQPQHF
TGTGCCAGCAGCGTAGGGACAGCTTACAATCAGCCCCAGCATTTT
>TRBV14|TRBJ2-7|TRBD1|NA
CASSQDRPRTGSIYEQYF
TGTGCCAGCAGCCAAGATAGGCCTCGGACAGGGTCGATCTACGAGCAGTACTTC
>TRBV18|TRBJ2-3|TRBD2|NA
CASSPGLADTDTQYF
TGTGCCAGCTCACCGGGACTAGCGGACACAGATACGCAGTATTTT
>TRBV15|TRBJ2-1|NA|NA
CATSRDRRVGSEQFF
TGTGCCACCAGCAGAGATCGACGGGTCGGTAGTGAGCAGTTCTTC
>TRBV18|TRBJ2-5|TRBD2|NA
CASSPPGGREETQYF
TGTGCCAGCTCACCTCCGGGAGGTAGAGAAGAGACCCAGTACTTC
>TRBV6-4|TRBJ2-1|TRBD2|few
CASSDSSGGANEQFF
TGTGCCAGCAGTGACTCTAGCGGGGGGGCCAATGAGCAGTTCTTC
>TRBV25-1|TRBJ1-2|NA|NA
CASSGGREAGYTF
TGTGCCAGCAGTGGGGGCAGGGAGGCCGGCTACACCTTC
>TRBV28|TRBJ2-2|TRBD1|NA
CASRSTGGNTGELFF
TGTGCCAGCAGGTCGACAGGGGGGAACACCGGGGAGCTGTTTTTT
>TRBV19|TRBJ2-3|TRBD2|NA
CASSIAPGGADTQYF
TGTGCCAGTAGTATAGCTCCCGGGGGGGCAGATACGCAGTATTTT
>TRBV11-2|TRBJ2-1|TRBD2|NA
CASSEREIGNEQFF
TGTGCCAGCAGCGAGCGGGAGATTGGTAATGAGCAGTTCTTC
>TRBV5-1|TRBJ2-5|NA|NA
CASRNPGFQETQYF
TGCGCCAGCAGAAATCCGGGGTTCCAAGAGACCCAGTACTTC
>TRBV6-1|TRBJ2-7|TRBD1|NA
CASSQGDGGTYEQYF
TGTGCCAGCAGCCAGGGGGATGGGGGAACCTACGAGCAGTACTTC
>TRBV29-1|TRBJ1-2|NA|NA
CSVGQGYGYTF
TGCAGCGTTGGTCAGGGGTATGGCTACACCTTC
>TRBV2|TRBJ2-5|TRBD2|NA
CASRRGLAGGRSETQYF
TGTGCCAGCAGAAGAGGACTAGCGGGGGGGCGGTCAGAGACCCAGTACTTC